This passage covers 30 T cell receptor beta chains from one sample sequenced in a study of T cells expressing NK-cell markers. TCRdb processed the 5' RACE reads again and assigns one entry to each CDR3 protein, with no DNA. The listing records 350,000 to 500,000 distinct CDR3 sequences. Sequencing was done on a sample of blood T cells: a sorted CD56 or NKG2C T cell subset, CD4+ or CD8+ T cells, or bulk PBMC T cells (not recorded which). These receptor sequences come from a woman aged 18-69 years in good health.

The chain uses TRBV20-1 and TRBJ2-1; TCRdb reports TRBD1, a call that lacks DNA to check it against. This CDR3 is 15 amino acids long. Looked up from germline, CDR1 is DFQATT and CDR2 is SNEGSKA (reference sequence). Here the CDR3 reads CSARSGGSFTTEQFF.

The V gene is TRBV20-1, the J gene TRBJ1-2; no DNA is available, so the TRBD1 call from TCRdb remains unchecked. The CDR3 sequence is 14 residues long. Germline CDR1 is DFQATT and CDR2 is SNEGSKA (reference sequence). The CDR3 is CSAPGTGRRAGYTF.

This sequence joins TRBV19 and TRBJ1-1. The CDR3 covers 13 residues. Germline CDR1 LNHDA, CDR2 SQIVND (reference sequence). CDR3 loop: CASSIDRVTEAFF.

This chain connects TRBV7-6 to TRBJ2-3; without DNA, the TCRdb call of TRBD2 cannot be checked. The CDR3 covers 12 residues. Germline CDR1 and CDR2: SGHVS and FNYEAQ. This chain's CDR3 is CASSLVTAGWYF.

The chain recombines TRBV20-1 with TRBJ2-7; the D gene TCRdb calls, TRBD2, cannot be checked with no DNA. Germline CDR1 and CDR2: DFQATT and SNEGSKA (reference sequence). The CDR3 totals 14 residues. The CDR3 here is CSASPGLAGYEQYF.

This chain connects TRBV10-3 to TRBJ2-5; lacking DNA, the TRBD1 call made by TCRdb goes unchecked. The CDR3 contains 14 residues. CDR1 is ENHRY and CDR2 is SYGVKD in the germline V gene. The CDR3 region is CAISRGAGGGTQYF.

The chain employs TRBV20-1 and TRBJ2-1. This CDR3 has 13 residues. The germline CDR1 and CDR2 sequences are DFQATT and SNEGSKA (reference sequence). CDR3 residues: CSARFLASHEQFF.

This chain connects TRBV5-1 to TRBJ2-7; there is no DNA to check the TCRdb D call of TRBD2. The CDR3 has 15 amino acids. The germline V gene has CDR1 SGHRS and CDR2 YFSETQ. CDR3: CASSLGGSGTYEQYF.

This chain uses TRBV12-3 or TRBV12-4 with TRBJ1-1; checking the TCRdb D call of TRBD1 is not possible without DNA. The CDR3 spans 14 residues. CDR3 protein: CASSLRTGTTEAFF.

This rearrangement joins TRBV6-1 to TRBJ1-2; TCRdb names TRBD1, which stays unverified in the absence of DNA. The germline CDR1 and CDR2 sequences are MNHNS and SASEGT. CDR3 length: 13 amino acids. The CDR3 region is CASSERDLYGYTF.

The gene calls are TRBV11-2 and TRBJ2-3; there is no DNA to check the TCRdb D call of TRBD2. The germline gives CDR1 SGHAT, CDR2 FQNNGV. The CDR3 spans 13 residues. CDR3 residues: CASSLDAEGTQYF.

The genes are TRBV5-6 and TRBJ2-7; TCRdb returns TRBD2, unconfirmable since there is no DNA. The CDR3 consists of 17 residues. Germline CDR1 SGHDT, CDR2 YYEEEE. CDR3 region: CASSLGLARLDGYEQYF.

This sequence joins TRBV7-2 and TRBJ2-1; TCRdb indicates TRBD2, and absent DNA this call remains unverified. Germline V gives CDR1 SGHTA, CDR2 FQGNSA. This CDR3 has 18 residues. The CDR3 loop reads CASSLGHLFSGTYNEQFF.

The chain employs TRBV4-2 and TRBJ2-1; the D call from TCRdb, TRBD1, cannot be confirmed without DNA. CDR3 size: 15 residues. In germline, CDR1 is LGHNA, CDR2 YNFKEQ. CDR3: CASSQAKNPGNEQFF.

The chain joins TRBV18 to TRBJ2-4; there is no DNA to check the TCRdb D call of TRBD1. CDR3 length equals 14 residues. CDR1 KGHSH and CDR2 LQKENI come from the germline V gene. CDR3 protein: CASSRQSAKNIQYF.

CDR3 sequence: CASKGGAKNIQYF. The chain uses TRBV7-9 and TRBJ2-4; TCRdb's D call, TRBD1, is unchecked because there is no DNA. Germline V gene sequence: CDR1 SEHNR, CDR2 FQNEAQ (reference sequence). CDR3 length: 13 residues.

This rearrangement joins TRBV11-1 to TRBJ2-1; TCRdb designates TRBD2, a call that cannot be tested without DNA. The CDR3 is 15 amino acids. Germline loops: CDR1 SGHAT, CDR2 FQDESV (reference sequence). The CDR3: CASSPGLVKRDEQFF.

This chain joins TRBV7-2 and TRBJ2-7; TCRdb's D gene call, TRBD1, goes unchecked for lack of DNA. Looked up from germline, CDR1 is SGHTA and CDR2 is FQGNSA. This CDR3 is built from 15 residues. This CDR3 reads CASSLDRDPSYEQYF.

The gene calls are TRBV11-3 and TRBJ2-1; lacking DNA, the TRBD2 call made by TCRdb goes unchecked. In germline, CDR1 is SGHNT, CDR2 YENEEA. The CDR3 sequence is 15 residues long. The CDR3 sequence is CASSLGGGPRNEQFF.

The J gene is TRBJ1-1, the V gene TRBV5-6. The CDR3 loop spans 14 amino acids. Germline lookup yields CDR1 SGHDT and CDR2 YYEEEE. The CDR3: CASSWDRTDTEAFF. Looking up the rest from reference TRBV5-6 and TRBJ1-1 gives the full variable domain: DAGVTQSPTHLIKTRGQQVTLRCSPKSGHDTVSWYQQALGQGPQFIFQYYEEEERQRGNFPDRFSGHQFPNYSSELNVNALLLGDSALYLCASSWDRTDTEAFFGQGTRLTVV.

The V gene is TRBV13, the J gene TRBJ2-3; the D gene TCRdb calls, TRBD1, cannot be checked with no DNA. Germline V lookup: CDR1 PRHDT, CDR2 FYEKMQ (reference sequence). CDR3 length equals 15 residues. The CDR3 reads CASSRQDSLTDTQYF. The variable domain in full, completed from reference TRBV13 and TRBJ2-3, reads AAGVIQSPRHLIKEKRETATLKCYPIPRHDTVYWYQQGPGQDPQFLISFYEKMQSDKGSIPDRFSAQQFSDYHSELNMSSLELGDSALYFCASSRQDSLTDTQYFGPGTRLTVL.

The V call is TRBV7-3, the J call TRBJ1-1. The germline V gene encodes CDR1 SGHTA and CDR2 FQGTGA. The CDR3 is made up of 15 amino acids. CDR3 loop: CASSSSQVSNTEAFF. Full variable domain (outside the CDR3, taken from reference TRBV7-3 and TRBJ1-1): GAGVSQTPSNKVTEKGKYVELRCDPISGHTALYWYRQSLGQGPEFLIYFQGTGAADDSGLPNDRFFAVRPEGSVSTLKIQRTERGDSAVYLCASSSSQVSNTEAFFGQGTRLTVV.

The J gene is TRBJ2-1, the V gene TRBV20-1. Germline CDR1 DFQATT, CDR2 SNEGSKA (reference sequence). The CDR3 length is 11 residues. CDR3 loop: CSARSDAEQFF.

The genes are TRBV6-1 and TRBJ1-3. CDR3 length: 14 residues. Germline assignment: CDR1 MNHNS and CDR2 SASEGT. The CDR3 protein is CASRTGRSGNTIYF.

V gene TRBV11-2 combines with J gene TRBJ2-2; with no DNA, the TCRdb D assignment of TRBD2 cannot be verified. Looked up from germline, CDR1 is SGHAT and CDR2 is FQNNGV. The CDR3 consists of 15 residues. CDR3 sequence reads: CASKWASGSTGELFF.

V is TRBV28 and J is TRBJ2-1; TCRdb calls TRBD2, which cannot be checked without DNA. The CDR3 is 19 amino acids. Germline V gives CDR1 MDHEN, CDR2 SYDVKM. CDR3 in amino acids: CASSLSELAGLSSYNEQFF.

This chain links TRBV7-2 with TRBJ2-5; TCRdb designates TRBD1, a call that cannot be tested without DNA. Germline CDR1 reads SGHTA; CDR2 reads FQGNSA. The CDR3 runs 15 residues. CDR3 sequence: CASSLGTGRGETQYF.

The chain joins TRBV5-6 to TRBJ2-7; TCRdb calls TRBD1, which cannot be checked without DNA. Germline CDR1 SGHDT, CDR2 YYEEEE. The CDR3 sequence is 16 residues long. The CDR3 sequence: CASSLDDRPFYLVQYF.

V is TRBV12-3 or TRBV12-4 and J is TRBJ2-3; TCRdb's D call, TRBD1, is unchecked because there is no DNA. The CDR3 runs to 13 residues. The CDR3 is CASSTRVTDTQYF.

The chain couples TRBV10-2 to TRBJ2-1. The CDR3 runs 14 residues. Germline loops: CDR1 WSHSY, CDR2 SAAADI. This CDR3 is CASSARGAFNEQFF.